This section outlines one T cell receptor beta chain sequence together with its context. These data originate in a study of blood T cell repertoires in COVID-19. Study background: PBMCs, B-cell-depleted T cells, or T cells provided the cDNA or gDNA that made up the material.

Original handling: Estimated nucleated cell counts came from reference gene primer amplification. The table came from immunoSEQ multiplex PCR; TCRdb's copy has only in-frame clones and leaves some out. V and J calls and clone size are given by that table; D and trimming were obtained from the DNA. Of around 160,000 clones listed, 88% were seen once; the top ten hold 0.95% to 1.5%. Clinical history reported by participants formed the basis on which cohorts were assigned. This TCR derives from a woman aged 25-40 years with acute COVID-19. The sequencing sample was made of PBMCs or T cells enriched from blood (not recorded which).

CDR3 in DNA: TGTGCCAGCAGTTTTAGCGGGATGTCTTACGAGCAGTACTTC. This sequence encodes CASSFSGMSYEQYF. This chain uses TRBV28 with TRBJ2-7, with 8 positions matching TRBD2. Germline V gene lookup returns CDR1 MDHEN and CDR2 SYDVKM. V was pared by 3 bases and J by 4 bases, with 5 bases of the junction left unmatched. This CDR3 region has 14 residues.